These T cell receptor beta chains were read from a single sample in a study of cytomegalovirus exposure and HLA in healthy donors. Here immunoSEQ multiplex PCR was the method, and the copy in TCRdb shows in-frame clones only, minus some. The sample contains approximately 220,000 clones, about 83% of which appear only once. The sequencing sample was made of PBMCs. All receptors come from a girl between 5 and 17 years old in good health and CMV-seronegative. Both conserved end residues are part of each CDR3. A D gene is named only where the DNA matches it firmly. For some rows the clone size is stated as once, few or many, or as a class when expanded; others skip it.

J,V,D,size,DNA,CDR3
TRBJ1-1,TRBV30,TRBD1,few,TGTGCCTGGAGTGTGACAGGGGACACTGAAGCTTTCTTT,CAWSVTGDTEAFF
TRBJ1-2,TRBV29-1,TRBD1,-,TGCAGCGTTGATCCGAGACAGGGTAACTATGGCTACACCTTC,CSVDPRQGNYGYTF
TRBJ1-6,TRBV7-3,-,-,TGTGCCAGCAGCTTAACCGGGTCGGGGTATAATTCACCCCTCCACTTT,CASSLTGSGYNSPLHF
TRBJ2-1,TRBV27,TRBD2,-,TGTGCCAGCAGCCCCGTCCTAGCGGGGGGGAGGGATGAGCAGTTCTTC,CASSPVLAGGRDEQFF
TRBJ2-7,TRBV7-9,TRBD2,-,TGTGCCAGCAGCTTACTGGGCGGGAGCGGGTCCTACGAGCAGTACTTC,CASSLLGGSGSYEQYF
TRBJ1-2,TRBV5-4,TRBD1,-,TGTGCCAGCAGCGTCCGGGACAGGGTCCGTGGCGGCTACACCTTC,CASSVRDRVRGGYTF
TRBJ1-1,TRBV28,-,once,TGTGCCAGCACCCCTAGCGGGTCCCGGAGTGAAGCTTTCTTT,CASTPSGSRSEAFF
TRBJ1-1,TRBV29-1,-,-,TGCAGCGTTGAAGCCCAGGGGAGGGACACTGAAGCTTTCTTT,CSVEAQGRDTEAFF
TRBJ1-5,TRBV19,-,-,TGTGCCGGTAGTATTGAAAGTTACCGGCAGCCCCAGCATTTT,CAGSIESYRQPQHF
TRBJ2-7,TRBV2,TRBD1,-,TGTGCCAGCAGCCTCGGGACAGGGACAATCGAGCAGTACTTC,CASSLGTGTIEQYF
TRBJ1-1,TRBV30,-,-,TGTGCCTGGAGTGCACAAAGTGAAGCTTTCTTT,CAWSAQSEAFF
TRBJ1-5,TRBV18,-,-,TGTGCCAGCTCACCCTCTTTGGAGGGCAGTCAGCCCCAGCATTTT,CASSPSLEGSQPQHF
TRBJ2-5,TRBV20-1,-,once,TGCAGTGCCGGCCAAGAGACCCAGTACTTC,CSAGQETQYF
TRBJ2-7,TRBV28,-,-,TGTGCCAGCAGTTTAAACGGCGGAAACTACGAGCAGTACTTC,CASSLNGGNYEQYF
TRBJ2-7,TRBV7-3,-,-,TGTGCCAGCAGCTTCCGACCCAGGGGCTCAAAATACGAGCAGTACTTC,CASSFRPRGSKYEQYF
TRBJ2-7,TRBV2,TRBD1,-,TGTGCCAGCATGAGGACAGGGGGTTTTCACGAGCAGTACTTC,CASMRTGGFHEQYF
TRBJ1-2,TRBV7-3,-,-,TGTGCCAGCAGCCCAATACTTGGGGCCCCACACACCTTC,CASSPILGAPHTF
TRBJ1-1,TRBV6-5,-,-,TGTGCCAGCAGGCCCCCAGACAGCCTGAACACTGAAGCTTTCTTT,CASRPPDSLNTEAFF
TRBJ1-1,TRBV29-1,-,-,TGCAGCGTTGAAGGTGACAGGAGCACTGAAGCTTTCTTT,CSVEGDRSTEAFF
TRBJ1-1,TRBV13,TRBD1,-,TGTGCCAGCAGCTTCTCGGGACAGGGGGTACTCATGAACACTGAAGCTTTCTTT,CASSFSGQGVLMNTEAFF
TRBJ1-6,TRBV30,-,-,TGTGCCTGGAAAGAGGGATTTGCTAATTCACCCCTCCACTTT,CAWKEGFANSPLHF
TRBJ1-4,TRBV5-1,-,few,TGCGCCAGCAGCCTCGGGACAAATAATGAAAAACTGTTTTTT,CASSLGTNNEKLFF
TRBJ2-2,TRBV5-1,TRBD2,-,TGCGCCAGCAGCTTGGAGGTAGCGGGGGCTCGGGAGCTGTTTTTT,CASSLEVAGARELFF
TRBJ1-2,TRBV14,-,-,TGTGCCAGCAGCCAAGTTATAAACCACCCAGGAGGCTACACCTTC,CASSQVINHPGGYTF
TRBJ2-1,TRBV7-3,TRBD2,-,TGTGCCAGCAGCCCCCGGACTAGCGGGAGGGCTGAGCAGTTCTTC,CASSPRTSGRAEQFF
TRBJ1-4,TRBV30,-,-,TGTGCCTGGAGTTTTGGGCAGGTTGCAACTAATGAAAAACTGTTTTTT,CAWSFGQVATNEKLFF
TRBJ1-5,TRBV18,TRBD1,-,TGTGCCAGCTCACCTGGGACAGGGAACAATCAGCCCCAGCATTTT,CASSPGTGNNQPQHF
TRBJ2-5,TRBV18,TRBD2,-,TGTGCCAGCTCGCCTAGCGGGGGGAGCCAAGAGACCCAGTACTTC,CASSPSGGSQETQYF
TRBJ1-1,TRBV18,-,-,TGTGCCAGCTCACCAAATCAGGATTACACTGAAGCTTTCTTT,CASSPNQDYTEAFF
TRBJ2-4,TRBV9,-,-,TGTGCCAGCAGCGTAGGGGGAGAGGAACTAGCCAAAAACATTCAGTACTTC,CASSVGGEELAKNIQYF
TRBJ1-2,TRBV19,TRBD1,-,TGTGCCAGTAGTATAACGGAGGGGGCCGAAGTTAACTATGGCTACACCTTC,CASSITEGAEVNYGYTF